This T cell receptor beta chain was captured by sequencing in a study of tumor-infiltrating lymphocytes in oesophageal squamous cell carcinoma. Germline assignment: CDR1 SGHTA and CDR2 FQGTGA. The CDR3 is 16 residues long. The V and J ends lost 5 bases and 3 bases respectively, with 17 bases between them. TCRdb reprocessed the PCR reads with MiXCR, giving one entry per CDR3 protein. The table has about 14,000 distinct CDR3 sequences, under 60% seen once; the top ten hold roughly 12%. The sequenced material came from blood. The chain uses TRBV7-3 and TRBJ2-1; possible D gene TRBD2, 6 bases. The TCR was taken from a female donor with esophageal squamous cell carcinoma. CDR3 sequence: CASSPRLGSLYNEQFF. For the CDR3, the DNA is TGTGCCAGCAGCCCCCGACTAGGGAGTCTCTACAATGAGCAGTTCTTC. Together with reference TRBV7-3 and TRBJ2-1, the CDR3 gives the full variable domain: GAGVSQTPSNKVTEKGKYVELRCDPISGHTALYWYRQSLGQGPEFLIYFQGTGAADDSGLPNDRFFAVRPEGSVSTLKIQRTERGDSAVYLCASSPRLGSLYNEQFFGPGTRLTVL.